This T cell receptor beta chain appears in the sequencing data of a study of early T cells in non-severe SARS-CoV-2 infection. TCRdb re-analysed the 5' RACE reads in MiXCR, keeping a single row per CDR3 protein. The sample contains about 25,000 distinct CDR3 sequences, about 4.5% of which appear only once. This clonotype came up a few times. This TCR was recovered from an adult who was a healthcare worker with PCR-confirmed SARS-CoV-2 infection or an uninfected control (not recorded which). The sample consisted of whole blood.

Here the CDR3 reads CASSDPGLAGSLEQYF. For the CDR3, the DNA is TGTGCCAGCAGTGATCCGGGACTAGCGGGATCTCTCGAGCAGTACTTC. The V call is TRBV6-2 or TRBV6-3, the J call TRBJ2-7; 13 bases map to TRBD2. The germline CDR1 and CDR2 sequences are MNHEY and SVGEGT. The V gene end was trimmed by 5 bases and the J gene end by 6 bases; junction bases not matched to a gene: 10. CDR3 length: 16 residues.